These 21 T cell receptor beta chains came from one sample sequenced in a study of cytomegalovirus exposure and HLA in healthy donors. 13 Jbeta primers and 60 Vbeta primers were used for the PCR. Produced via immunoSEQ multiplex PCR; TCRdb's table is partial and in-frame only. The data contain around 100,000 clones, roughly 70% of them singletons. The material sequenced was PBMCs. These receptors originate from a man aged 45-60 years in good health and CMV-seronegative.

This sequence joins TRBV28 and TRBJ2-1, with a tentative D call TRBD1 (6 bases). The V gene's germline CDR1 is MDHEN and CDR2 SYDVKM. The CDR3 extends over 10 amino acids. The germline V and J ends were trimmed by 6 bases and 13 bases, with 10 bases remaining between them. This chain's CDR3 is CASRHRVQFF. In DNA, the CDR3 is TGTGCCAGCAGACACAGGGTTCAGTTCTTC. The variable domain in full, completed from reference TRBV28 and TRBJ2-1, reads DVKVTQSSRYLVKRTGEKVFLECVQDMDHENMFWYRQDPGLGLRLIYFSYDVKMKEKGDIPEGYSVSREKKERFSLILESASTNQTSMYLCASRHRVQFFGPGTRLTVL.

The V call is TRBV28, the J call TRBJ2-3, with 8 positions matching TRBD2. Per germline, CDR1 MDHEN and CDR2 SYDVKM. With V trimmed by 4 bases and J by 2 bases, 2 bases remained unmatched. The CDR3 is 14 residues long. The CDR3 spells CASSSRGVTDTQYF. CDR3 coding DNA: TGTGCCAGCAGTTCGCGGGGGGTCACAGATACGCAGTATTTT.

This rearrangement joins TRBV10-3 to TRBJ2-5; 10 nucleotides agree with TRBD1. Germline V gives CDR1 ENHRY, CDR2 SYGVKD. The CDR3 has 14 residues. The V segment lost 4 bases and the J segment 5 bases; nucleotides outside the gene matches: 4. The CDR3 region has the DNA TGTGCCATCAGTGGGACAGGGGGGACGGAGACCCAGTACTTC. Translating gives CAISGTGGTETQYF.

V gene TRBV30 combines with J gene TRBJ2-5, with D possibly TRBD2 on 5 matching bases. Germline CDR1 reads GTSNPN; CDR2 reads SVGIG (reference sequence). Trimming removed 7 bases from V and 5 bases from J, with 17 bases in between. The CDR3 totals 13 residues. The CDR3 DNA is TGTGCCTCGAACGGAGGTATTGGGGAGACCCAGTACTTC. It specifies CASNGGIGETQYF.

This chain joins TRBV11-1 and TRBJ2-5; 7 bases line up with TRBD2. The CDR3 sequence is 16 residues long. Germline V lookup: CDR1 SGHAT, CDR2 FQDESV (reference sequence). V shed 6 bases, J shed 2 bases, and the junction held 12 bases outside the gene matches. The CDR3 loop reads CASSYSRREGQETQYF. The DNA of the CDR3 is TGTGCCAGCAGTTACAGTAGGAGGGAGGGTCAAGAGACCCAGTACTTC. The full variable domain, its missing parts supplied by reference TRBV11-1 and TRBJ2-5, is EAEVAQSPRYKITEKSQAVAFWCDPISGHATLYWYRQILGQGPELLVQFQDESVVDDSQLPKDRFSAERLKGVDSTLKIQPAELGDSAMYLCASSYSRREGQETQYFGPGTRLLVL.

For the CDR3, the DNA is TGTGCCAGCAGCTCAGACAGGGTTAGGTACGAGCAGTACTTC. It is translated as CASSSDRVRYEQYF. The chain uses TRBV7-9 and TRBJ2-7; 7 nucleotides match TRBD1. The junction had 7 bases not matched to a gene; V was cut back by 4 bases and J by 4 bases. Germline-derived CDR1 and CDR2 are SEHNR and FQNEAQ (reference sequence). The length of the CDR3 is 14 residues. Supplemented by reference TRBV7-9 and TRBJ2-7, the full variable domain reads DTGVSQNPRHKITKRGQNVTFRCDPISEHNRLYWYRQTLGQGPEFLTYFQNEAQLEKSRLLSDRFSAERPKGSFSTLEIQRTEQGDSAMYLCASSSDRVRYEQYFGPGTRLTVT.

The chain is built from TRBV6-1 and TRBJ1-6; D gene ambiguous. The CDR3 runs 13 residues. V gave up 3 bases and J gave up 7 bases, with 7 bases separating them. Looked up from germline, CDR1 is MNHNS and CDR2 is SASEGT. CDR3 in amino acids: CASSDSLNSPLHF. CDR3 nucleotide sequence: TGTGCCAGCAGTGATTCCCTGAATTCACCCCTCCACTTT.

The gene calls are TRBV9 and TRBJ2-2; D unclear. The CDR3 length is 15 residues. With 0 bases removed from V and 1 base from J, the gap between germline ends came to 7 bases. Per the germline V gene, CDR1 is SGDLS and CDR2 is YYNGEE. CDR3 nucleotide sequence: TGTGCCAGCAGCGTAGGCCAGGTGAACACCGGGGAGCTGTTTTTT. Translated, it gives CASSVGQVNTGELFF.

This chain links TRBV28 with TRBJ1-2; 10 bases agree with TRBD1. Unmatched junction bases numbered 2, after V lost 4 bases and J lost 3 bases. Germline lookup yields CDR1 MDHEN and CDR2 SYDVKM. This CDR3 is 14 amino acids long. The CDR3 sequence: CASSSDRGDYGYTF. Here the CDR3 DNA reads TGTGCCAGCAGTTCGGACAGGGGGGACTATGGCTACACCTTC.

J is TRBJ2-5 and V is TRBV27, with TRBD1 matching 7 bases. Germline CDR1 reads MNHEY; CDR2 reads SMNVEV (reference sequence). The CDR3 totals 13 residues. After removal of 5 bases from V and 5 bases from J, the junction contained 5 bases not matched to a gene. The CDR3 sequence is CASSPDRVETQYF. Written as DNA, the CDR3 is TGTGCCAGCAGTCCCGACAGGGTCGAGACCCAGTACTTC.

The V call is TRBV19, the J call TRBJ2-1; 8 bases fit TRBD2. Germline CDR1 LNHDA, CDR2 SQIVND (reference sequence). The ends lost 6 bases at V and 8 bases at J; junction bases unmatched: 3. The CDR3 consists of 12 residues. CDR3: CASSGRAYEQFF. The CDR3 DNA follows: TGTGCCAGTAGCGGGAGGGCCTATGAGCAGTTCTTC. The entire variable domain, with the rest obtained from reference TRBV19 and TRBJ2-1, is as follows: DGGITQSPKYLFRKEGQNVTLSCEQNLNHDAMYWYRQDPGQGLRLIYYSQIVNDFQKGDIAEGYSVSREKKESFPLTVTSAQKNPTAFYLCASSGRAYEQFFGPGTRLTVL.

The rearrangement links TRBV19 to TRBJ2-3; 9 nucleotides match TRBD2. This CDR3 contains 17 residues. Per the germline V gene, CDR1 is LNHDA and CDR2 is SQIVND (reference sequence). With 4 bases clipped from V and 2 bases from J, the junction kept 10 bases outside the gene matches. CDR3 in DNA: TGTGCCAGTAGTAAGCCGGGACTAGCAGGGACCACAGATACGCAGTATTTT. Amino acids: CASSKPGLAGTTDTQYF.

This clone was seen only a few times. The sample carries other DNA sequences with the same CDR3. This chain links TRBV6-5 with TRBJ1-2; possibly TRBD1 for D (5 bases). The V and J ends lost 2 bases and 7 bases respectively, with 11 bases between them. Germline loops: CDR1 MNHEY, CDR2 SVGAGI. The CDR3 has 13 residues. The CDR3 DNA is TGTGCCAGCAGTTACCAGGGAGCGGGTGGCTACACCTTC. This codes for CASSYQGAGGYTF.

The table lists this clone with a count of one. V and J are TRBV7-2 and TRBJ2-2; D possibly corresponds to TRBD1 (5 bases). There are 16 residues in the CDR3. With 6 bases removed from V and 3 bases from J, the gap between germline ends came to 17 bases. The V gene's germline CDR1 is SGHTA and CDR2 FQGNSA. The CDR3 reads CASRQAWGSYTGELFF. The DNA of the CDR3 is TGTGCCAGCAGACAAGCCTGGGGCTCATACACCGGGGAGCTGTTTTTT.

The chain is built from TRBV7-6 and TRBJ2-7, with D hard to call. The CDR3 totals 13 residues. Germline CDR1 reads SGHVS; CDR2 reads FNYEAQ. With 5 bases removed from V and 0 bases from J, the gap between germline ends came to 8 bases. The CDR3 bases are TGTGCCAGCAGCCCCCAAGCCTCCTACGAGCAGTACTTC. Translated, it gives CASSPQASYEQYF.

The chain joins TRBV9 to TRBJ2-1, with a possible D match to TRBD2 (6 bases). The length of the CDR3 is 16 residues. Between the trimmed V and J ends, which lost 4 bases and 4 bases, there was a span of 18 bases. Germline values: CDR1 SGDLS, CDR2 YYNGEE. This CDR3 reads CASSPERTKLYNEQFF. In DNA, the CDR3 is TGTGCCAGCAGCCCGGAGCGGACTAAGCTTTACAATGAGCAGTTCTTC.

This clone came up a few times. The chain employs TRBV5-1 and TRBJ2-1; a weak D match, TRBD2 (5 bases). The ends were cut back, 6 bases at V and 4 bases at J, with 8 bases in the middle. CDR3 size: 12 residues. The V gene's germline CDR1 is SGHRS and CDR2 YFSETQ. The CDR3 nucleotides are TGCGCCAGCACTGAGGGATACAATGAGCAGTTCTTC. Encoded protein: CASTEGYNEQFF.

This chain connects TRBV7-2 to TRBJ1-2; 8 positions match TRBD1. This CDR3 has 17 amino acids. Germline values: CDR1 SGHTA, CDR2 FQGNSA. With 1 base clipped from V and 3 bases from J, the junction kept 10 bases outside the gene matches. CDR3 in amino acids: CASSLGVGRGLDYGYTF. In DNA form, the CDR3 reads TGTGCCAGCAGCTTAGGGGTTGGCAGGGGGCTGGACTATGGCTACACCTTC.

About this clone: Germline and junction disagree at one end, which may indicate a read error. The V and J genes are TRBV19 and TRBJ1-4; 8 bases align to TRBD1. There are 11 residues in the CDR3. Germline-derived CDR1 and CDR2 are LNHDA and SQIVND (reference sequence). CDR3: CASSGDRGEIF. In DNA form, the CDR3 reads TGTGCCAGTAGTGGCGACAGGGGCGAGATTTTT. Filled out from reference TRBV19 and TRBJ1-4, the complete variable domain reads DGGITQSPKYLFRKEGQNVTLSCEQNLNHDAMYWYRQDPGQGLRLIYYSQIVNDFQKGDIAEGYSVSREKKESFPLTVTSAQKNPTAFYLCASSGDRGEIFGSGTQLSVL.

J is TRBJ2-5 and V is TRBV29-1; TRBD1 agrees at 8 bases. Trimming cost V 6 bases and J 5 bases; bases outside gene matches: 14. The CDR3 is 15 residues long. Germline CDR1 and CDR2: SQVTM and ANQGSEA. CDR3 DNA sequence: TGCAGCGTCGGACAGGGTGTCGGTTTAGGGGAGACCCAGTACTTC. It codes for CSVGQGVGLGETQYF.

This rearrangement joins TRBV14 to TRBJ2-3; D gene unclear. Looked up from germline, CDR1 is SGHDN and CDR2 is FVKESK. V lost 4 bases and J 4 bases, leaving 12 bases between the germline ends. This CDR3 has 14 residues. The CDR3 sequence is CASSPSYLSDTQYF. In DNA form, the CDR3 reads TGTGCCAGCAGCCCCTCCTATTTATCAGATACGCAGTATTTT.